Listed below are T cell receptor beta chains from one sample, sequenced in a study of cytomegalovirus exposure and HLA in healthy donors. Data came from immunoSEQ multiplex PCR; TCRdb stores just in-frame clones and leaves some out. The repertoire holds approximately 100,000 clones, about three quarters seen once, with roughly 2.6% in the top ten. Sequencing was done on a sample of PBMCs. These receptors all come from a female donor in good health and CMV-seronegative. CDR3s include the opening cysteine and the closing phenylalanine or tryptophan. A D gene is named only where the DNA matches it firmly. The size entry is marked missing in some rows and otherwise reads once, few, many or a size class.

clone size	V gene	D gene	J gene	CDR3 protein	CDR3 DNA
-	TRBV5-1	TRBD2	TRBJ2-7	CASSLRGEHYEQYF	TGCGCCAGCAGCTTGCGGGGGGAGCATTACGAGCAGTACTTC
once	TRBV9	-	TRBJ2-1	CASSDRDTYNEQFF	TGTGCCAGCAGCGACAGGGATACCTACAATGAGCAGTTCTTC
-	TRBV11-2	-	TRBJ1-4	CASSPGGGKLFF	TGTGCCAGCAGCCCCGGGGGTGGAAAACTGTTTTTT
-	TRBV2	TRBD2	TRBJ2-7	CASSVGLAGLSSYEQYF	TGTGCCAGCAGTGTTGGGCTAGCGGGGCTGAGCTCCTACGAGCAGTACTTC
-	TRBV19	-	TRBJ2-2	CASSQPTSLSWTGELFF	TGTGCCAGTAGTCAACCTACTAGCCTTAGTTGGACCGGGGAGCTGTTTTTT
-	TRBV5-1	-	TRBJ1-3	CASSSTSDISSGNTIYF	TGCGCCAGCAGCTCCACCTCGGACATCTCCTCTGGAAACACCATATATTTT
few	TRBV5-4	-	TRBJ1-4	CASSFSPEGKLFF	TGTGCCAGCAGCTTCTCACCGGAGGGAAAACTGTTTTTT
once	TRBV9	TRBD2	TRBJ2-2	CASSFSTSGDYTGELFF	TGTGCCAGCAGCTTCAGCACTAGCGGGGATTACACCGGGGAGCTGTTTTTT
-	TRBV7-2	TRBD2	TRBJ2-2	CASSLPLAGGLTGELFF	TGTGCCAGCAGCTTGCCTCTAGCGGGGGGATTGACCGGGGAGCTGTTTTTT
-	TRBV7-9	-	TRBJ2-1	CASSHRDSSYNEQFF	TGTGCCAGCAGCCACCGGGACTCCTCCTACAATGAGCAGTTCTTC
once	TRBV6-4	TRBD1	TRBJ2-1	CASSAHTGGAANEQFF	TGTGCCAGCAGTGCCCACACAGGGGGCGCGGCCAATGAGCAGTTCTTC
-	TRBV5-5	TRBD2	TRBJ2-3	CASSLGSGGTDTQYF	TGTGCCAGCAGCTTGGGTAGCGGGGGAACAGATACGCAGTATTTT
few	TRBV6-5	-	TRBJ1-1	CASSYSRGNTEAFF	TGTGCCAGCAGTTACTCTAGGGGAAACACTGAAGCTTTCTTT
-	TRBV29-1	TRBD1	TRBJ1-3	CSATGQGVDTIYF	TGCAGCGCCACGGGACAGGGGGTGGACACCATATATTTT
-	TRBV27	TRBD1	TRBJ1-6	CASRRQGYNSPLHF	TGTGCCAGCAGGAGACAGGGCTATAATTCCCCCCTCCACTTT
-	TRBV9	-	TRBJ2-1	CASSVGWTEGNEQFF	TGTGCCAGCAGCGTAGGGTGGACAGAGGGGAATGAGCAGTTCTTC
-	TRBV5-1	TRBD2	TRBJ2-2	CASSSNTGGAGGSTGELFF	TGCGCCAGCAGCTCCAACACGGGGGGGGCGGGGGGCTCCACCGGGGAGCTGTTTTTT
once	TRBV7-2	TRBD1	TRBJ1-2	CASSSDRTNYGYTF	TGTGCCAGCAGCTCGGACAGGACTAACTATGGCTACACCTTC
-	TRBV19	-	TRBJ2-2	CASSSLGSGTSNTGELFF	TGTGCCAGTAGTAGCCTTGGGAGCGGGACATCGAACACCGGGGAGCTGTTTTTT
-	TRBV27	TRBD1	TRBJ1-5	CASSPGQGGQPQHF	TGTGCCAGCAGTCCCGGACAGGGCGGTCAGCCCCAGCATTTT
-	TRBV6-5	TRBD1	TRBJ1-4	CASSRTGAEKLFF	TGTGCCAGCAGTCGTACAGGGGCCGAAAAACTGTTTTTT
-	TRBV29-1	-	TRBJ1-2	CSDSPRGYGYTF	TGCAGCGATTCCCCCCGGGGCTATGGCTACACCTTC
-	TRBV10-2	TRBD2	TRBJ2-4	CASSVRAGRNIQYF	TGCGCCAGCAGTGTCAGAGCGGGGAGAAACATTCAGTACTTC
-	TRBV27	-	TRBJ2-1	CATRESSYNEQFF	TGTGCCACCAGGGAGAGCTCCTACAATGAGCAGTTCTTC
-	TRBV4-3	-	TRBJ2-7	CARSGRQYF	TGCGCCAGATCTGGGAGGCAGTACTTC
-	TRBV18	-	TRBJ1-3	CASSPDRTGLQGNTIYF	TGTGCCAGCTCACCGGATCGAACGGGTTTGCAGGGAAACACCATATATTTT
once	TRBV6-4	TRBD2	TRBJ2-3	CASSDEPAGTSGGANPTDTQYF	TGTGCCAGCAGTGACGAACCGGCCGGGACTAGCGGGGGGGCCAACCCCACAGATACGCAGTATTTT
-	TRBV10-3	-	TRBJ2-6	CAISDLSGANVLTF	TGTGCCATCAGTGACCTCTCTGGGGCCAACGTCCTGACTTTC
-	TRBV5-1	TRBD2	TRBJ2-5	CASSLGLADQETQYF	TGCGCCAGCAGCTTGGGTCTAGCGGACCAAGAGACCCAGTACTTC
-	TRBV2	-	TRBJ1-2	CASQWGGAFGYTF	TGTGCCAGCCAATGGGGGGGCGCTTTTGGCTACACCTTC
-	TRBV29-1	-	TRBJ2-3	CSVGGLADTQYF	TGCAGCGTAGGAGGGCTAGCAGATACGCAGTATTTT
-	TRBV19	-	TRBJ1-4	CASSSMGGNEKLFF	TGTGCCAGTAGTAGCATGGGGGGAAATGAAAAACTGTTTTTT
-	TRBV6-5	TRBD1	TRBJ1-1	CATSRGTGVTEAFF	TGTGCCACCAGCCGCGGGACAGGGGTTACTGAAGCTTTCTTT
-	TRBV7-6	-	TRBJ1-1	CASSLADSLNTEAFF	TGTGCCAGCAGCTTAGCGGACAGTTTGAACACTGAAGCTTTCTTT
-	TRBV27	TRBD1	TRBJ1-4	CATQRQGRGKLFF	TGTGCCACACAAAGACAGGGGAGGGGAAAACTGTTTTTT
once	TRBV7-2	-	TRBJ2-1	CASTTDSIGAYNEQFF	TGTGCCAGCACCACCGACTCTATCGGGGCCTACAATGAGCAGTTCTTC
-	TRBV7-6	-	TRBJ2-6	CASSPLGGSGANVLTF	TGTGCCAGCAGCCCCCTCGGGGGCTCTGGGGCCAACGTCCTGACTTTC
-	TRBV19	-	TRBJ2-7	CASSIGSSYEQYF	TGTGCCAGTAGTATTGGGAGTAGCTACGAGCAGTACTTC
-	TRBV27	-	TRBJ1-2	CASRPDWPPYGYTF	TGTGCCAGCAGGCCTGATTGGCCCCCTTATGGCTACACCTTC
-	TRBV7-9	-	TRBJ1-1	CASSSPGNTEAFF	TGTGCCAGCAGCTCCCCGGGGAACACTGAAGCTTTCTTT
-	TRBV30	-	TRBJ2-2	CAWKREDLNTGELFF	TGTGCCTGGAAAAGGGAGGATTTGAACACCGGGGAGCTGTTTTTT
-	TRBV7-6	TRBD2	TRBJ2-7	CASSPSGLAGTYEQYF	TGTGCCAGCAGCCCTAGTGGTCTAGCGGGGACCTACGAGCAGTACTTC
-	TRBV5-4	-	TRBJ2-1	CASSLVRGSYNEQFF	TGTGCCAGCAGCTTGGTGCGGGGATCGTACAATGAGCAGTTCTTC
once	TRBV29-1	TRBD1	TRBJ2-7	CSVEAGQGVQYF	TGCAGCGTTGAAGCCGGACAGGGAGTGCAGTACTTC
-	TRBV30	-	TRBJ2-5	CAWSGQIQETQYF	TGTGCCTGGAGTGGCCAGATCCAAGAGACCCAGTACTTC
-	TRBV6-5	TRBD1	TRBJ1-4	CASSTPGRGEKLFF	TGTGCCAGCAGTACCCCCGGCAGGGGGGAAAAACTGTTTTTT
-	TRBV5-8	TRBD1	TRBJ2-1	CASSRRTGTGNDNEQFF	TGTGCCAGCAGCCGCCGGACCGGGACAGGGAACGACAATGAGCAGTTCTTC
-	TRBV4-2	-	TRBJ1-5	CASSQLTGTTQPQHF	TGTGCCAGCAGCCAACTCACAGGGACGACTCAGCCCCAGCATTTT
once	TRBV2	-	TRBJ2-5	CASSEMASDKMAQYF	TGTGCCAGCAGTGAAATGGCTAGCGATAAAATGGCCCAGTACTTC
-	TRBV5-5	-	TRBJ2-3	CASTNIGGTDTQYF	TGTGCCAGCACCAATATAGGGGGTACAGATACGCAGTATTTT
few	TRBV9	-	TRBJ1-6	CASSVSPGLDGSPLHF	TGTGCCAGCAGCGTATCCCCGGGACTTGATGGTTCACCCCTCCACTTT
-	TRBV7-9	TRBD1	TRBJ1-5	CASSLQGAEQPQHF	TGTGCCAGCAGCTTGCAGGGGGCGGAGCAGCCCCAGCATTTT